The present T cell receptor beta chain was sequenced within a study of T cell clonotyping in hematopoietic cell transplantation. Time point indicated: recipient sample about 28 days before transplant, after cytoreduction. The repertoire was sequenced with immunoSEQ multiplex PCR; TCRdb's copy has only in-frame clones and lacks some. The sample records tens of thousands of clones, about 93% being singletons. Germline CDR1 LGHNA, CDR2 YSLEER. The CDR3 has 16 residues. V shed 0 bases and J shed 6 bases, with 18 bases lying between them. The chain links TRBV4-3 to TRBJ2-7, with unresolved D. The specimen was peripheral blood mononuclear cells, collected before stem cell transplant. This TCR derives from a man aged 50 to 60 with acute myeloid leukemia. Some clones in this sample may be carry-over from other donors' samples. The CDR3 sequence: CASSQDWATLPGEQYF. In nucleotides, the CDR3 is TGCGCCAGCAGCCAAGATTGGGCAACCCTCCCCGGCGAGCAGTACTTC.